This TCR beta chain is drawn from a study of T cells in Graves' hyperthyroidism and ophthalmopathy (dated by TCRdb to about 2019). About the investigation overall: Peripheral blood samples were taken at the time of initial diagnosis, prior to any treatment. To identify TCR V-J signatures that set the groups apart, the researchers used a discovery cohort of about a hundred patients, made up of some 41 with Graves' ophthalmopathy and some 55 with stable Graves' hyperthyroidism. Whether ophthalmopathy could be predicted prospectively was tested in an independent validation cohort made up of some 20 hyperthyroidism patients plus 17 patients who later progressed to ophthalmopathy. The 75 to 100 discovery patients were randomly split 7:3 into training and test sets. In addition, the study compared T-cell repertoires in thyroid tissue and in blood from several Graves' hyperthyroidism patients. Following sampling, methimazole starting at 30 mg daily was given to hyperthyroidism patients, and high-dose intravenous methylprednisolone was given to ophthalmopathy patients. The paper describes TCR Vbeta CDR3 sequencing of about 140 peripheral blood samples, made up of 43 ophthalmopathy patients, more than 70 hyperthyroidism patients and roughly 17 progressor patients. Findings and caveats that apply to the study as a whole: Sample size was not statistically predetermined, and investigators were not blinded to group allocation. During validation, the model predicted progression to ophthalmopathy a median of around 7 months ahead of onset, with approximately 71% sensitivity and almost 75% specificity. A 13 V-J signature model separated ophthalmopathy from stable hyperthyroidism, with approximately 87% sensitivity and about 81% specificity in cross-validation and 80%/75% in testing. Most expanded thyroid clonotypes (frequency above 0.001) were also detected in blood, suggesting blood repertoires may reflect thyroid immune responses.

The TCR beta CDR3 regions were amplified from the RNA transcripts. The TCR CDR3 was subjected to a first round of RT-PCR using the HTBI primer set and the Qiagen OneStep RT-PCR kit. Libraries were constructed in a second round of multiplex PCR, after which size selection and purification were carried out. Paired-end sequencing of the libraries was performed with 100 bp reads on an Illumina HiSeq2000. The published analysis was carried out like this. SOAPnuke was used to process the raw data, throwing out any read that contained adapters or uncalled bases, had a mean Phred below 15, or lacked an exact constant-primer or identifier match. COPE v1.2.5 was used to merge the high-quality paired reads, and each unique nucleotide sequence was defined as a clonotype. Clonotypes were aligned to IMGT TRBV, TRBD and TRBJ reference segments using MiTCR v1.1. Analysis was restricted to V-J combinations with a frequency above 0.0001, which covered 98% to 99.2% of repertoires. A TCS score was defined as the ratio of F50 (clonal expansion) to E x V (chaos), with BLOSUM62-based TCRdist applied between CDR3 peptides within each V-J. Welch's t-statistics and random forest reduced roughly 500 V-J features to 13, which were used in a naive Bayes classifier (R e1071). TCRdb reprocessing: public reads trimmed at Q25 with fastp, clones called with MiXCR, in-frame beta chains kept. Entries are consolidated by CDR3 protein sequence, retaining the most common genes and DNA. The V and J calls and clone size are TCRdb's, not the authors'. This sample holds about 600,000 distinct CDR3 sequences; 15% to 20% were observed only once. Of the sample, 3% to 4% is held by the ten largest clones.

On this clonotype: Its recognized antigen is unknown. This could be a read error, since a much larger clone is one nucleotide away.

In the ophthalmopathy patients, disease was moderately to severely active, with a Clinical Activity Score of 3 or more, a NOSPECS grade of 4 or more, and a duration of less than 3 months. Any patient with an uncontrolled infection, another autoimmune disease, pregnancy or lactation was excluded. Clinical symptoms, serum thyroxine and TRAb, thyroid ultrasound, and orbital computed tomography formed the basis for the diagnoses. PBMCs were separated from roughly 10 ml of fresh peripheral blood using Ficoll-Paque density gradient centrifugation. Total RNA was extracted using Trizol reagent, and RNA quality was assessed on an Agilent 2100 Bioanalyzer. Sequencing used blood. The source of this sequence is a woman in her 40s with Graves' ophthalmopathy.

At the DNA level, the sequence is TGTGCCACCAGTGATTTTGGAGAGACCCAGTGCTTC. Its translation is CATSDFGETQCF. The chain uses TRBV24-1 and TRBJ2-5, with no confident D gene call. The cysteine opens and the phenylalanine closes a CDR3 of 12 amino acids. The entry retains the CDR3 DNA only, 36 bases that are in frame from base 1. Reading the germline V gene gives CDR1 KGHDR and CDR2 SFDVKD.